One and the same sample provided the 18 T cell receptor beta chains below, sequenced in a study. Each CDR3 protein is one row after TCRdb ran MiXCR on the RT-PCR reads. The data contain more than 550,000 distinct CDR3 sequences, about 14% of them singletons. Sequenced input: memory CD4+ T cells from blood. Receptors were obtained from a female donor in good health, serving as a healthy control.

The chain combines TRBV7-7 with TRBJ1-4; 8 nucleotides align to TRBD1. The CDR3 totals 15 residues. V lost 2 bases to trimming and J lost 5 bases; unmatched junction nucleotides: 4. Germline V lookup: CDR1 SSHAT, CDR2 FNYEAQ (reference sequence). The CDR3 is CASSLQDRDNEKLFF. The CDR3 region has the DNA TGTGCCAGCAGCTTACAGGACAGGGACAATGAAAAACTGTTTTTT. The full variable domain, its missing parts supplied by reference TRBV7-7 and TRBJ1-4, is GAGVSQSPRYKVTKRGQDVTLRCDPISSHATLYWYQQALGQGPEFLTYFNYEAQPDKSGLPSDRFSAERPEGSISTLTIQRTEQRDSAMYRCASSLQDRDNEKLFFGSGTQLSVL.

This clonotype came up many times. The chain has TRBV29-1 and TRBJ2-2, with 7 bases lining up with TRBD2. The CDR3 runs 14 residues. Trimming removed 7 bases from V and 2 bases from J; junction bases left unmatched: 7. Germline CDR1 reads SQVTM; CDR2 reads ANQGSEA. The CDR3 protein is CSAAQTSNTGELFF. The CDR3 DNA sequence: TGCAGCGCAGCCCAGACTAGCAACACCGGGGAGCTGTTTTTT.

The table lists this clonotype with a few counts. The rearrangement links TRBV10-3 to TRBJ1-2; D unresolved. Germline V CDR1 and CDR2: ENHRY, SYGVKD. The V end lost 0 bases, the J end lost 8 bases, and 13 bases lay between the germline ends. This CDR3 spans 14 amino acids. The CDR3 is CAISESDWTAGYTF. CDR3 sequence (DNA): TGTGCCATCAGTGAGTCGGACTGGACGGCAGGCTACACCTTC.

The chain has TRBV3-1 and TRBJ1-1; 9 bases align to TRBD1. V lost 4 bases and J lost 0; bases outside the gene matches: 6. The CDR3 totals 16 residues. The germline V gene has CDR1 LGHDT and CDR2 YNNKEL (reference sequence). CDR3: CASSRDRVQMNTEAFF. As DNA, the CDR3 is TGTGCCAGCAGCCGGGACAGGGTACAGATGAACACTGAAGCTTTCTTT.

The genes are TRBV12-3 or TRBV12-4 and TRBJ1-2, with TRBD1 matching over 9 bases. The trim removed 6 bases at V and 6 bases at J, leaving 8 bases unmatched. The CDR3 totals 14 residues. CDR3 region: CASRQTGGVDGYTF. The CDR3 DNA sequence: TGTGCCAGCAGGCAAACAGGGGGCGTAGATGGCTACACCTTC.

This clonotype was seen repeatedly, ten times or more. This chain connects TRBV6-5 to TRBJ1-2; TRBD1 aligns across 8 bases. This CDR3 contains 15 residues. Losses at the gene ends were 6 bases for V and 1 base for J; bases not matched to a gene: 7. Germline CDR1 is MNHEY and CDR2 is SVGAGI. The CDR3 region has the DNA TGTGCCAGCAGCCACCGGGACAGGTTTAACTATGGCTACACCTTC. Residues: CASSHRDRFNYGYTF.

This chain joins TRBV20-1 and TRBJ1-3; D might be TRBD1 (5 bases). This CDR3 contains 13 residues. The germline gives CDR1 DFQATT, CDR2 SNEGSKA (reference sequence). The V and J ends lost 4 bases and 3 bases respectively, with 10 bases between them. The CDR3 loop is CSATGGIGNTIYF. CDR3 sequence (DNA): TGCAGTGCTACCGGGGGTATTGGAAACACCATATATTTT.

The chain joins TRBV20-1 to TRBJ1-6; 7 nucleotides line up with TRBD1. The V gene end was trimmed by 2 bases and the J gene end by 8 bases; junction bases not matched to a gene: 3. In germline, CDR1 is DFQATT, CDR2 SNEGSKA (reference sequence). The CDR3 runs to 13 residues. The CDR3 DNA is TGCAGTGCTAGATCCGGACAGGATTCACCCCTCCACTTT. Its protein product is CSARSGQDSPLHF.

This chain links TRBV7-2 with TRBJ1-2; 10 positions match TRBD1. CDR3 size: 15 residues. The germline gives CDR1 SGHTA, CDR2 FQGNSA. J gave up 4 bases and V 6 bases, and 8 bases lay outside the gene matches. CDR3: CASSQGQGGTYGYTF. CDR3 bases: TGTGCCAGCAGTCAAGGACAGGGGGGTACCTATGGCTACACCTTC.

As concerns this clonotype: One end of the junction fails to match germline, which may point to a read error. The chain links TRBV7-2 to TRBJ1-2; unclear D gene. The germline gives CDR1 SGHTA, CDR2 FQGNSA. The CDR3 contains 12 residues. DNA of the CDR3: TGTGCCAGCAGCTGGAGTGACTATGGCTACTCCTTC. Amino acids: CASSWSDYGYSF.

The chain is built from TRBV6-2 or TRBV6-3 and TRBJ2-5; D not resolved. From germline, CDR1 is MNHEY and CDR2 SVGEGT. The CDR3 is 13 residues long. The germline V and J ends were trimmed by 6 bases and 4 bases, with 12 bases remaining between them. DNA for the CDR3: TGTGCCAGCAGACTACTACCCTTAGAGACCCAGTACTTC. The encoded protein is CASRLLPLETQYF.

The CDR3 nucleotides are TGTGCCAGCAGCTTTAGGACTAGCCTGAGGGTC. It is translated as CASSFRTSLRV. The chain couples TRBV7-9 to TRBJ2-7; TRBD2 aligns across 8 bases. Germline V gene sequence: CDR1 SEHNR, CDR2 FQNEAQ (reference sequence). The CDR3 consists of 11 residues.

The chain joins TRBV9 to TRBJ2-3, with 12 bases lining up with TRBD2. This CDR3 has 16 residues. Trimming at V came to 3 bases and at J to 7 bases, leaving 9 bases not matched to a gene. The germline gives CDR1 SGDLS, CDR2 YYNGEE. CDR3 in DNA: TGTGCCAGCAGCGGCCCTAGCGGGGGGGATTCGAATACGCAGTATTTT. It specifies CASSGPSGGDSNTQYF.

The DNA for the CDR3 is TGCAGTGCTAGCGTGCAGTTCCAAGAGACCCAGTACTTC. Translation: CSASVQFQETQYF. V is TRBV20-1 and J is TRBJ2-5, with D unclear. The CDR3 contains 13 residues. The V gene lost 3 bases and the J gene lost 1 base, with 9 bases spanning the gap. The germline gives CDR1 DFQATT, CDR2 SNEGSKA (reference sequence).

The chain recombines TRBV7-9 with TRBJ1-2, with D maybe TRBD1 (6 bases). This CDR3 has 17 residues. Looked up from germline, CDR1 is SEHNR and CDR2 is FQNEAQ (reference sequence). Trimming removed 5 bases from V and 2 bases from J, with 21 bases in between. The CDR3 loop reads CASSQGRGGPSNYGYTF. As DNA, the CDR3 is TGTGCCAGCAGCCAGGGCAGGGGTGGCCCTTCCAACTATGGCTACACCTTC.

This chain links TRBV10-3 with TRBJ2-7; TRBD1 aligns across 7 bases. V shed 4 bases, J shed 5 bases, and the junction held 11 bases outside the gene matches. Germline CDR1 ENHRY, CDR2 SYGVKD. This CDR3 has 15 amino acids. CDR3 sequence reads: CAISAVKQGFDEQYF. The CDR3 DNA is TGTGCCATCAGTGCCGTTAAACAGGGGTTCGACGAGCAGTACTTC.

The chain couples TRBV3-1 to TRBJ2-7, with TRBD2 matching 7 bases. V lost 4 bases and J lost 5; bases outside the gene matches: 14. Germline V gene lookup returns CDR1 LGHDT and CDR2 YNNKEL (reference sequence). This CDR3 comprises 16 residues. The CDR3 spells CASSPNVGSGPHEQYF. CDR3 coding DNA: TGTGCCAGCAGCCCGAACGTGGGTAGCGGGCCCCACGAGCAGTACTTC.

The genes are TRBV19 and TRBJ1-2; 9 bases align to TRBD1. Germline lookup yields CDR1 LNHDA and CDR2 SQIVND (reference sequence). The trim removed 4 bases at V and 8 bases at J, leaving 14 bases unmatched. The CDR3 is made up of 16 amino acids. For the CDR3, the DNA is TGTGCCAGTAGTACTACAATCACCGGGACAGGGAGAGGCTACACCTTC. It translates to CASSTTITGTGRGYTF.